A single sample gave rise to the 27 T cell receptor beta chains below, sequenced in a study of graft-versus-host responses after intestinal transplantation. The assay was immunoSEQ multiplex PCR, and TCRdb's table has in-frame clones only and misses some. Of around 120,000 clones detected, over 85% appear once; the ten largest clones hold roughly 0.12%. Antigens of these TCRs are unknown. Sequencing was performed on unstimulated CD4+ T cells sorted from spleen or lymph node cells, taken before intestinal transplant. These TCRs come from a human donor who received an intestinal transplant.

The chain links TRBV19 to TRBJ2-5; the match to TRBD1 covers 9 bases. Losses at the gene ends were 8 bases for V and 5 bases for J; bases not matched to a gene: 3. The germline V gene has CDR1 LNHDA and CDR2 SQIVND (reference sequence). The CDR3 totals 12 residues. The CDR3 protein is CASGTGWETQYF. CDR3 nucleotides: TGTGCCAGTGGGACAGGGTGGGAGACCCAGTACTTC. Complete variable domain (other parts from reference TRBV19 and TRBJ2-5): DGGITQSPKYLFRKEGQNVTLSCEQNLNHDAMYWYRQDPGQGLRLIYYSQIVNDFQKGDIAEGYSVSREKKESFPLTVTSAQKNPTAFYLCASGTGWETQYFGPGTRLLVL.

The chain is built from TRBV18 and TRBJ2-1; D may be TRBD2 (6 bases). The CDR3 totals 15 residues. Germline loops: CDR1 KGHSH, CDR2 LQKENI. V was clipped by 0 bases and J by 7 bases, with 13 bases between them. CDR3 sequence reads: CASSPPGGSRNEQFF. The CDR3 region has the DNA TGTGCCAGCTCACCACCGGGGGGTAGCCGGAATGAGCAGTTCTTC.

The V call is TRBV27, the J call TRBJ1-3; D may be TRBD1 (5 bases). Germline V gene data show CDR1 as MNHEY and CDR2 as SMNVEV (reference sequence). This CDR3 has 14 amino acids. V was trimmed by 6 bases and J by 8 bases, leaving 17 bases between them. CDR3 in DNA: TGTGCCAGCAGGGGCGCAGGGAGTAGAGACACCATATATTTT. It specifies CASRGAGSRDTIYF.

In the case of this clone: Other nucleotide sequences in the sample specify the same CDR3. V and J are TRBV4-2 and TRBJ2-7; TRBD1 aligns across 9 bases. The V segment lost 1 base and the J segment 4 bases; nucleotides outside the gene matches: 2. Germline CDR1 and CDR2: LGHNA and YNFKEQ. This CDR3 comprises 14 residues. The CDR3 bases are TGTGCCAGCAGCCAAGCCGGACAGGGGTACGAGCAGTACTTC. Translating it yields CASSQAGQGYEQYF.

This rearrangement joins TRBV30 to TRBJ1-4, with 10 nucleotides matching TRBD1. The germline CDR1 and CDR2 sequences are GTSNPN and SVGIG (reference sequence). J gave up 5 bases and V 0 bases, and 0 bases lay outside the gene matches. CDR3 length equals 14 residues. DNA for the CDR3: TGTGCCTGGAGTGTGGACAGGGGGAATGAAAAACTGTTTTTT. Protein product: CAWSVDRGNEKLFF.

The rearrangement joins TRBV7-3 to TRBJ2-1, with 12 positions matching TRBD2. Germline CDR1 reads SGHTA; CDR2 reads FQGTGA. This CDR3 has 19 amino acids. With V trimmed by 2 bases and J by 6 bases, 14 bases remained unmatched. For the CDR3, the DNA is TGTGCCAGCAGCTTATACTTAGTAGGGCTAGCGGGAGGGAGCAATGAGCAGTTCTTC. Encoded protein: CASSLYLVGLAGGSNEQFF.

This sequence joins TRBV19 and TRBJ1-1; no clear D gene. Germline loops: CDR1 LNHDA, CDR2 SQIVND (reference sequence). V was trimmed by 7 bases and J by 0 bases, leaving 12 bases between them. The CDR3 length is 14 residues. CDR3 sequence: CASKKQLMNTEAFF. The CDR3 nucleotides are TGTGCCAGTAAAAAACAGCTAATGAACACTGAAGCTTTCTTT.

This clone has only a few counts. V and J are TRBV19 and TRBJ2-5, with no clear D. Germline CDR1 reads LNHDA; CDR2 reads SQIVND (reference sequence). The CDR3 length is 13 residues. Trimming took 4 bases from V and 3 from J, leaving 9 bases between them. The CDR3 reads CASSSLGKETQYF. CDR3 bases: TGTGCCAGTAGTAGCCTAGGGAAAGAGACCCAGTACTTC.

The chain links TRBV6-1 to TRBJ2-2; D gene uncertain. Per the germline V gene, CDR1 is MNHNS and CDR2 is SASEGT. V was cut by 5 bases and J by 4 bases, with 2 bases left in between. The CDR3 is made up of 11 amino acids. The CDR3 DNA follows: TGTGCCAGCAGTCGCACCGGGGAGCTGTTTTTT. It codes for CASSRTGELFF.

The chain links TRBV15 to TRBJ2-5; 9 nucleotides agree with TRBD2. The ends lost 1 base at V and 5 bases at J; junction bases unmatched: 8. This CDR3 spans 16 amino acids. Germline V CDR1 and CDR2: LNHNV, YYDKDF (reference sequence). CDR3: CATSRGGSGRGETQYF. The CDR3, as DNA: TGTGCCACCAGCAGAGGAGGTAGCGGGAGAGGGGAGACCCAGTACTTC.

As concerns this clone: The junction shows a germline mismatch at one end, possibly a read error. CDR3 residues: CASSRGLAGGGETQYF. CDR3 nucleotides: TGTGCTAGCAGCCGGGGACTAGCGGGAGGAGGGGAGACCCAGTACTTC. V gene TRBV7-7 combines with J gene TRBJ2-5, with 15 bases that match TRBD2. The germline gives CDR1 SSHAT, CDR2 FNYEAQ (reference sequence). CDR3 length: 16 residues.

The chain recombines TRBV28 with TRBJ1-5, with 9 bases lining up with TRBD1. The germline CDR1 and CDR2 sequences are MDHEN and SYDVKM. The CDR3 covers 15 residues. V lost 6 bases and J lost 6; bases outside the gene matches: 9. The CDR3 region is CASSHGTGLGQPQHF. The DNA of the CDR3 is TGTGCCAGCAGCCATGGGACAGGGTTAGGTCAGCCCCAGCATTTT.

On this clone: A junction boundary mismatches the germline segment, possibly from a read error. J is TRBJ2-2 and V is TRBV7-7; D unclear. This CDR3 contains 13 residues. The germline V gene encodes CDR1 SSHAT and CDR2 FNYEAQ (reference sequence). The CDR3 loop reads CASSLVGPGELFF. Written as DNA, the CDR3 is TGTGCTAGCAGCTTAGTTGGGCCCGGGGAGCTGTTTTTT. Based on the CDR3 plus reference TRBV7-7 and TRBJ2-2, the full variable domain is GAGVSQSPRYKVTKRGQDVTLRCDPISSHATLYWYQQALGQGPEFLTYFNYEAQPDKSGLPSDRFSAERPEGSISTLTIQRTEQRDSAMYRCASSLVGPGELFFGEGSRLTVL.

This clone was observed a single time. This rearrangement joins TRBV2 to TRBJ2-1, with D hard to call. The CDR3 covers 11 residues. The germline gives CDR1 SNHLY, CDR2 FYNNEI. With 2 bases removed from V and 10 bases from J, the gap between germline ends came to 6 bases. CDR3 nucleotides: TGTGCCAGCAGTGAACCGGCGGAGCAGTTCTTC. Encoded protein: CASSEPAEQFF.

The rearrangement uses TRBV7-9 and TRBJ1-1; a weak D match, TRBD1 (6 bases). Germline values: CDR1 SEHNR, CDR2 FQNEAQ (reference sequence). Trimming removed 7 bases from V and 5 bases from J, with 14 bases in between. This CDR3 has 13 amino acids. CDR3 nucleotides: TGTGCCAGCACCCTGACAGGTACGACTGAAGCTTTCTTT. This sequence encodes CASTLTGTTEAFF.

This chain joins TRBV7-9 and TRBJ2-3; D gene ambiguous. Germline V gene lookup returns CDR1 SEHNR and CDR2 FQNEAQ (reference sequence). V dropped 5 bases and J dropped 4 bases, with 7 bases sitting between them. CDR3 length equals 12 residues. CDR3 sequence reads: CASSPPSDTQYF. The DNA for the CDR3 is TGTGCCAGCAGCCCACCGTCAGATACGCAGTATTTT.

The chain uses TRBV19 and TRBJ2-5; 9 positions match TRBD2. CDR3 size: 17 residues. V lost 3 bases, J lost 0 bases, and 8 bases stayed unmatched. Germline lookup yields CDR1 LNHDA and CDR2 SQIVND (reference sequence). As DNA, the CDR3 is TGTGCCAGTAGTATTCGCCTAGCGGGGACGTACCAAGAGACCCAGTACTTC. Encoded protein: CASSIRLAGTYQETQYF. The entire variable domain, with the rest obtained from reference TRBV19 and TRBJ2-5, is as follows: DGGITQSPKYLFRKEGQNVTLSCEQNLNHDAMYWYRQDPGQGLRLIYYSQIVNDFQKGDIAEGYSVSREKKESFPLTVTSAQKNPTAFYLCASSIRLAGTYQETQYFGPGTRLLVL.

The chain is built from TRBV5-1 and TRBJ1-1; no definite D call. Trimming left V 3 bases short and J 4 bases short, with 13 bases between. The CDR3 loop spans 14 amino acids. Germline V gene data show CDR1 as SGHRS and CDR2 as YFSETQ. CDR3 DNA sequence: TGCGCCAGCAGCTCCCGGGATCCGACCACTGAAGCTTTCTTT. Amino acid sequence: CASSSRDPTTEAFF. The full variable domain, in which reference TRBV5-1 and TRBJ1-1 provide the parts outside the CDR3, is KAGVTQTPRYLIKTRGQQVTLSCSPISGHRSVSWYQQTPGQGLQFLFEYFSETQRNKGNFPGRFSGRQFSNSRSEMNVSTLELGDSALYLCASSSRDPTTEAFFGQGTRLTVV.

CDR3 bases: TGCGCCAGCAGCGGAGGGGGCGTCGGCTATGGCTACACCTTC. Translation gives CASSGGGVGYGYTF. J is TRBJ1-2 and V is TRBV5-1; 7 positions agree with TRBD1. The junction had 7 bases not matched to a gene; V was cut back by 4 bases and J by 4 bases. CDR3 length equals 14 residues. From germline, CDR1 is SGHRS and CDR2 YFSETQ.

This chain joins TRBV27 and TRBJ2-2; D gene unclear. CDR1 MNHEY and CDR2 SMNVEV come from the germline V gene (reference sequence). The V end lost 2 bases, the J end lost 2 bases, and 6 bases lay between the germline ends. This CDR3 contains 14 residues. CDR3 coding DNA: TGTGCCAGCAGTTTAAGGGTAAACACCGGGGAGCTGTTTTTT. Its translation is CASSLRVNTGELFF.

The genes are TRBV11-3 and TRBJ2-1; D assignment may be TRBD1 or TRBD2 (5 bases each). Germline V gene data show CDR1 as SGHNT and CDR2 as YENEEA. V dropped 6 bases and J dropped 11 bases, with 17 bases sitting between them. The CDR3 extends over 13 amino acids. CDR3 residues: CASSQVGTQKQFF. In nucleotides, the CDR3 is TGTGCCAGCAGTCAGGTGGGGACCCAAAAGCAGTTCTTC.

Only one count was recorded for this clone. The rearrangement links TRBV28 to TRBJ1-4, with TRBD1 matching 8 bases. J lost 8 bases, V lost 6 bases, and 8 bases had no gene match. The length of the CDR3 is 14 residues. The germline V gene has CDR1 MDHEN and CDR2 SYDVKM. CDR3 sequence: CASRRTGSGEKLFF. DNA of the CDR3: TGTGCCAGCAGACGGACAGGGTCGGGAGAAAAACTGTTTTTT.

This clone was observed a few times. The chain is built from TRBV5-1 and TRBJ1-3; 8 bases fit TRBD1. Germline lookup yields CDR1 SGHRS and CDR2 YFSETQ. The CDR3 spans 15 residues. The trim removed 0 bases at V and 4 bases at J, leaving 3 bases unmatched. DNA of the CDR3: TGCGCCAGCAGCTTGGGGACAGGGACGGGAAACACCATATATTTT. Its protein is CASSLGTGTGNTIYF.

The chain joins TRBV28 to TRBJ2-6; TRBD2 matches at 9 bases. Looked up from germline, CDR1 is MDHEN and CDR2 is SYDVKM. This CDR3 has 16 residues. The trim removed 8 bases at V and 0 bases at J, leaving 5 bases unmatched. The CDR3 DNA sequence: TGTGCCAGCTTTGCGGGAGGGCCCTCTGGGGCCAACGTCCTGACTTTC. Encoded protein: CASFAGGPSGANVLTF.

In this sample, this clone turned up a few times. J is TRBJ2-7 and V is TRBV30; perhaps TRBD1 as D (5 bases). CDR1 is GTSNPN, CDR2 SVGIG, per germline (reference sequence). This CDR3 spans 12 amino acids. The V gene lost 3 bases and the J gene lost 0 bases, with 6 bases spanning the gap. The CDR3 region is CAWRGASYEQYF. The CDR3 DNA follows: TGTGCCTGGAGAGGGGCCTCCTACGAGCAGTACTTC.

The genes are TRBV7-3 and TRBJ2-1, with 16 bases identical to TRBD2. The CDR3 is 19 residues long. Germline CDR1 and CDR2: SGHTA and FQGTGA. Germline trimming cut 5 bases from V and 0 bases from J; bases unmatched to any gene: 7. In DNA, the CDR3 is TGTGCCAGCAGCCAAAAGGGACTAGCGGGAGGGGGCTCCTACAATGAGCAGTTCTTC. Translation: CASSQKGLAGGGSYNEQFF.

V gene TRBV10-1 combines with J gene TRBJ2-1; D remains ambiguous. Germline V gene lookup returns CDR1 WNHNN and CDR2 SYGVQD (reference sequence). Deletions cut 5 bases from V and 5 bases from J, with 10 bases between. The CDR3 extends over 13 amino acids. CDR3: CASSRDLNNEQFF. In DNA, the CDR3 is TGCGCCAGCAGTCGCGACTTGAACAATGAGCAGTTCTTC.